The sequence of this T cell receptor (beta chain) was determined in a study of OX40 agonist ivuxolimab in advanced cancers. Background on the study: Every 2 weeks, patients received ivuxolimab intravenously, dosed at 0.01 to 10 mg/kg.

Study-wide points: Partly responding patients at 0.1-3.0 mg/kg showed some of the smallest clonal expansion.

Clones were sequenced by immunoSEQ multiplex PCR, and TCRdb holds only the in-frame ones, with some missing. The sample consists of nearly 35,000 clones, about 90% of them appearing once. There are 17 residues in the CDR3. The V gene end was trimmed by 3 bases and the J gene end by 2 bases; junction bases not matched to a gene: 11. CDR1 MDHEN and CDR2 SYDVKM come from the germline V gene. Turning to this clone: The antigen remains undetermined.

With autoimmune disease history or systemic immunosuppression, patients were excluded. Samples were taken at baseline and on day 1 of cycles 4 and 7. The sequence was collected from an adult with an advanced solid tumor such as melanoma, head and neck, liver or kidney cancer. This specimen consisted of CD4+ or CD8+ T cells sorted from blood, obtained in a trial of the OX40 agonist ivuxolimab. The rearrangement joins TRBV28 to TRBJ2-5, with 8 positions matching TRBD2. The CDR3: CASSFPPWREAQETQYF. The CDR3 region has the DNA TGTGCCAGCAGTTTTCCCCCATGGCGGGAGGCACAAGAGACCCAGTACTTC.